Presented here are 26 T cell receptor beta chains from one specimen sequenced in a study of blood T cell repertoires in COVID-19. This table comes from immunoSEQ multiplex PCR, and its TCRdb copy is limited to in-frame clones, with some not included. This sample has approximately 450,000 clones, with over 75% found just once. Sequenced input: PBMCs or T cells enriched from blood (not recorded which). Source of these receptors: a man aged 25-45 years who had recovered from COVID-19.

As DNA, the CDR3 is TGCGCCAGCAGCAAGGGACAGGGGGACGATGAAAAACTGTTTTTT. Protein product: CASSKGQGDDEKLFF. The gene calls are TRBV4-1 and TRBJ1-4; the match to TRBD1 covers 11 bases. In germline, CDR1 is MGHRA, CDR2 YSYEKL. This CDR3 region has 15 residues. Trimming cost V 5 bases and J 6 bases; bases outside gene matches: 5.

The V call is TRBV12-3 or TRBV12-4, the J call TRBJ2-1, with D possibly being TRBD2 (6 bases). V gave up 6 bases and J gave up 4 bases, with 10 bases separating them. This CDR3 comprises 13 residues. This CDR3 reads CASRTGDYNEQFF. The CDR3 DNA is TGTGCCAGCAGGACGGGAGATTACAATGAGCAGTTCTTC.

CDR3 sequence reads: CASSLQGGSYEQYF. CDR3 bases: TGTGCCAGCAGCTTGCAGGGGGGTTCCTACGAGCAGTACTTC. The chain is built from TRBV5-4 and TRBJ2-7; D may be TRBD1 (7 bases). CDR1 is SGHNT and CDR2 is YYREEE in the germline V gene (reference sequence). CDR3 length equals 14 residues. V lost 1 base, J lost 1 base, and 9 bases lay in between.

The rearrangement joins TRBV2 to TRBJ1-2, with D perhaps matching TRBD1 (6 bases). The germline gives CDR1 SNHLY, CDR2 FYNNEI. The length of the CDR3 is 13 residues. V was trimmed by 6 bases and J by 4 bases, leaving 12 bases between them. This CDR3 reads CASRLGQIYGYTF. DNA for the CDR3: TGTGCCAGCAGACTAGGACAGATCTATGGCTACACCTTC.

Concerning this clone: This CDR3 is also generated by other DNA sequences in the sample. The chain employs TRBV30 and TRBJ1-5; no reliable D call. Germline-derived CDR1 and CDR2 are GTSNPN and SVGIG (reference sequence). This CDR3 contains 13 residues. Trimming cost V 0 bases and J 5 bases, with 8 bases left between them. CDR3 region: CAWSVLGDQPQHF. In DNA, the CDR3 is TGTGCCTGGAGTGTATTAGGAGATCAGCCCCAGCATTTT. Full variable domain (outside the CDR3, taken from reference TRBV30 and TRBJ1-5): SQTIHQWPATLVQPVGSPLSLECTVEGTSNPNLYWYRQAAGRGLQLLFYSVGIGQISSEVPQNLSASRPQDRQFILSSKKLLLSDSGFYLCAWSVLGDQPQHFGDGTRLSIL.

This clone was picked up one time. This specimen includes other DNA sequences encoding the same CDR3. The chain combines TRBV14 with TRBJ2-5; perhaps TRBD2 as D (5 bases). Germline lookup yields CDR1 SGHDN and CDR2 FVKESK. The CDR3 runs 14 residues. Trimming took 0 bases from V and 5 from J, leaving 10 bases between them. CDR3 coding DNA: TGTGCCAGCAGCCAAGATCGGGGATTGGAGACCCAGTACTTC. This gives the protein CASSQDRGLETQYF. Full variable domain (rest looked up from reference TRBV14 and TRBJ2-5): EAGVTQFPSHSVIEKGQTVTLRCDPISGHDNLYWYRRVMGKEIKFLLHFVKESKQDESGMPNNRFLAERTGGTYSTLKVQPAELEDSGVYFCASSQDRGLETQYFGPGTRLLVL.

The chain carries TRBV19 and TRBJ1-1, with D unresolved. V was cut by 0 bases and J by 8 bases, with 7 bases left in between. Germline-derived CDR1 and CDR2 are LNHDA and SQIVND (reference sequence). The CDR3 extends over 12 amino acids. The CDR3: CASSIEGAEAFF. The DNA of the CDR3 is TGTGCCAGTAGTATAGAGGGAGCAGAAGCTTTCTTT. Full variable domain (missing parts from reference TRBV19 and TRBJ1-1): DGGITQSPKYLFRKEGQNVTLSCEQNLNHDAMYWYRQDPGQGLRLIYYSQIVNDFQKGDIAEGYSVSREKKESFPLTVTSAQKNPTAFYLCASSIEGAEAFFGQGTRLTVV.

The chain carries TRBV4-1 and TRBJ1-2, with 9 positions matching TRBD1. This CDR3 contains 16 residues. In germline, CDR1 is MGHRA, CDR2 YSYEKL. The trim removed 4 bases at V and 5 bases at J, leaving 11 bases unmatched. The CDR3 DNA reads as TGCGCCAGCAGCCGCCAAACGGGACAGGGAGATTATGGCTACACCTTC. Its translation: CASSRQTGQGDYGYTF.

The gene calls are TRBV27 and TRBJ2-7; possibly TRBD2 for D (6 bases). V lost 4 bases and J lost 7, with 8 bases in between. The CDR3 runs to 11 residues. Per the germline V gene, CDR1 is MNHEY and CDR2 is SMNVEV (reference sequence). CDR3 residues: CASSSAGEQYF. DNA for the CDR3: TGTGCCAGCAGTTCCGCGGGGGAGCAGTACTTC.

The V gene is TRBV5-1, the J gene TRBJ2-7, with a weak D call TRBD1 (6 bases). The CDR3 length is 14 residues. V lost 2 bases, J lost 5 bases, and 14 bases lay in between. Germline CDR1 SGHRS, CDR2 YFSETQ. CDR3 DNA sequence: TGCGCCAGCAGCTTTCGAACAGGGTCGGACGAGCAGTACTTC. Its protein is CASSFRTGSDEQYF.

The chain carries TRBV30 and TRBJ1-2, with 9 bases lining up with TRBD1. The CDR3 sequence is 15 residues long. The germline V gene has CDR1 GTSNPN and CDR2 SVGIG (reference sequence). V trimming: 4 bases; J trimming: 7 bases; junction bases outside the gene matches: 13. CDR3 DNA sequence: TGTGCCTGGATAATCCGGGACAGGGTTTCGGGTGGCTACACCTTC. This gives the protein CAWIIRDRVSGGYTF.

The chain has TRBV7-2 and TRBJ1-4; TRBD1 aligns across 9 bases. The CDR3 sequence is 15 residues long. Germline V gene data show CDR1 as SGHTA and CDR2 as FQGNSA. V trimming: 3 bases; J trimming: 7 bases; junction bases outside the gene matches: 6. CDR3 protein: CASSFLGQGFEKLFF. In DNA, the CDR3 is TGTGCCAGCAGCTTTTTGGGACAGGGCTTTGAAAAACTGTTTTTT. Full variable domain (outside the CDR3, taken from reference TRBV7-2 and TRBJ1-4): GAGVSQSPSNKVTEKGKDVELRCDPISGHTALYWYRQSLGQGLEFLIYFQGNSAPDKSGLPSDRFSAERTGGSVSTLTIQRTQQEDSAVYLCASSFLGQGFEKLFFGSGTQLSVL.

This rearrangement joins TRBV2 to TRBJ2-1, with 8 bases matching TRBD2. V lost 10 bases, J lost 7 bases, and 18 bases stayed unmatched. Germline CDR1 reads SNHLY; CDR2 reads FYNNEI. The CDR3 has 16 amino acids. CDR3 bases: TGTGCCACATCGGCGGGTAGCGGGAACCTAGAGAATGAGCAGTTCTTC. This translates into CATSAGSGNLENEQFF.

V and J are TRBV7-9 and TRBJ1-5, with 10 bases matching TRBD1. The CDR3 consists of 15 residues. Trimming cost V 4 bases and J 6 bases; bases outside gene matches: 6. The germline gives CDR1 SEHNR, CDR2 FQNEAQ (reference sequence). CDR3 nucleotide sequence: TGTGCCAGCAGCTCCGGGACAGGGGTAGGTCAGCCCCAGCATTTT. It translates to CASSSGTGVGQPQHF.

This chain connects TRBV11-2 to TRBJ2-7; 9 nucleotides match TRBD1. The germline CDR1 and CDR2 sequences are SGHAT and FQNNGV. The V gene end was trimmed by 2 bases and the J gene end by 4 bases; junction bases not matched to a gene: 12. The CDR3 is 17 residues long. As DNA, the CDR3 is TGTGCCAGCAGCTTATCTTATAGTATGGACAGGGGATACGAGCAGTACTTC. Protein sequence: CASSLSYSMDRGYEQYF.

The rearrangement links TRBV7-9 to TRBJ2-2; perhaps TRBD1 as D (5 bases). CDR1 SEHNR and CDR2 FQNEAQ come from the germline V gene (reference sequence). CDR3 length equals 15 residues. V was cut by 3 bases and J by 3 bases, with 11 bases left in between. CDR3 loop: CASSFVLGDTGELFF. Written as DNA, the CDR3 is TGTGCCAGCAGCTTCGTTTTAGGGGACACCGGGGAGCTGTTTTTT.

The chain couples TRBV2 to TRBJ2-3; 7 nucleotides match TRBD2. V was pared by 6 bases and J by 4 bases, with 7 bases of the junction left unmatched. The germline V gene encodes CDR1 SNHLY and CDR2 FYNNEI. The length of the CDR3 is 14 residues. CDR3 residues: CASRSSGTADTQYF. The CDR3 coding sequence is TGTGCCAGCAGATCGAGCGGGACCGCAGATACGCAGTATTTT.

The chain combines TRBV4-1 with TRBJ2-1; 15 bases are shared with TRBD2. Looked up from germline, CDR1 is MGHRA and CDR2 is YSYEKL. The CDR3 runs to 19 residues. After removal of 4 bases from V and 6 bases from J, the junction contained 13 bases not matched to a gene. This CDR3 is CASSPGGGTSGRRSNEQFF. CDR3 DNA sequence: TGCGCCAGCAGCCCTGGGGGGGGGACTAGCGGGAGGCGAAGCAATGAGCAGTTCTTC.

V usage is TRBV9 and J usage is TRBJ2-1; 8 nucleotides agree with TRBD2. Losses at the gene ends were 0 bases for V and 8 bases for J; bases not matched to a gene: 7. This CDR3 is 15 amino acids long. Germline-derived CDR1 and CDR2 are SGDLS and YYNGEE. CDR3 DNA: TGTGCCAGCAGCGTAGACGGGAGGGAATTCTATGAGCAGTTCTTC. This sequence encodes CASSVDGREFYEQFF.

The chain joins TRBV27 to TRBJ2-1; TRBD1 agrees at 9 bases. The CDR3 is 16 amino acids. V lost 7 bases to trimming and J lost 4 bases; unmatched junction nucleotides: 11. Germline values: CDR1 MNHEY, CDR2 SMNVEV (reference sequence). CDR3 in amino acids: CASNLLPGQGYNEQFF. The CDR3 coding sequence is TGTGCCAGCAACCTATTGCCGGGACAGGGTTACAATGAGCAGTTCTTC.

The chain has TRBV7-3 and TRBJ2-5; weak D call: TRBD2 (6 bases). The CDR3 runs to 14 residues. Germline CDR1 and CDR2: SGHTA and FQGTGA. V gave up 4 bases and J gave up 2 bases, with 11 bases separating them. CDR3 sequence: CASSWGDPQETQYF. As DNA, the CDR3 is TGTGCCAGCAGCTGGGGGGACCCTCAAGAGACCCAGTACTTC.

The chain joins TRBV7-3 to TRBJ2-1; the D gene is possibly TRBD2 (5 bases). V lost 2 bases, J lost 8 bases, and 19 bases lay in between. This CDR3 contains 16 residues. Germline-derived CDR1 and CDR2 are SGHTA and FQGTGA. The CDR3 region has the DNA TGTGCCAGCAGCTTAGTCGGAGTAGCGCCTGTGGATGAGCAGTTCTTC. It encodes CASSLVGVAPVDEQFF.

V gene TRBV7-2 combines with J gene TRBJ1-5; possibly TRBD1 for D (5 bases). CDR1 and CDR2 from the germline V gene are SGHTA and FQGNSA. The CDR3 length is 16 residues. Deletions cut 1 base from V and 4 bases from J, with 14 bases between. CDR3 loop: CASSLGGGTSNQPQHF. DNA of the CDR3: TGTGCCAGCAGCTTAGGGGGGGGGACCTCAAATCAGCCCCAGCATTTT.

The chain has TRBV9 and TRBJ1-5; no reliable D call. Trimming left V 2 bases short and J 3 bases short, with 9 bases between. The CDR3 consists of 14 residues. CDR1 and CDR2 from the germline V gene are SGDLS and YYNGEE. The CDR3 sequence is CASSVGEFNQPQHF. The DNA of the CDR3 is TGTGCCAGCAGCGTGGGAGAGTTCAATCAGCCCCAGCATTTT.

This clone was seen a single time. V usage is TRBV2 and J usage is TRBJ1-5, with TRBD1 matching over 7 bases. The CDR3 is made up of 14 amino acids. Germline-derived CDR1 and CDR2 are SNHLY and FYNNEI. The V and J ends lost 7 bases and 5 bases, in that order; junction bases with no gene match: 8. CDR3 loop: CASTAGTAYQPQHF. CDR3 bases: TGTGCCAGCACTGCCGGGACAGCTTATCAGCCCCAGCATTTT.

The chain recombines TRBV29-1 with TRBJ2-2; TRBD1 is a possible D gene (5 bases). V dropped 4 bases and J dropped 6 bases, with 15 bases sitting between them. This CDR3 contains 14 residues. CDR1 and CDR2 (germline): SQVTM, ANQGSEA. Written as DNA, the CDR3 is TGCAGCGTTGTCAAGACGGACATGGCCGGGGAGCTGTTTTTT. Its protein product is CSVVKTDMAGELFF.